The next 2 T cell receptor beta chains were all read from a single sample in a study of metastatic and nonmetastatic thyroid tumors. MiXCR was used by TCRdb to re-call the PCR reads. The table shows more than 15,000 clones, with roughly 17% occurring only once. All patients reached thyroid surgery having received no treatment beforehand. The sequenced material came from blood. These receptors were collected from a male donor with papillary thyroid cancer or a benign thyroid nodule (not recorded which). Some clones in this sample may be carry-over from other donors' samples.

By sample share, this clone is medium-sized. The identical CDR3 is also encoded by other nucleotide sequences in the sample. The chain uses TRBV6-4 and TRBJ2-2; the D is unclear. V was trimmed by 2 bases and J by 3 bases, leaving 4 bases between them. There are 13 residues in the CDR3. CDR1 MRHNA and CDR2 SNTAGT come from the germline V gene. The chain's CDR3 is CASSDRDTGELFF. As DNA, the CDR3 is TGTGCCAGCAGTGACAGGGACACCGGGGAGCTGTTTTTT.

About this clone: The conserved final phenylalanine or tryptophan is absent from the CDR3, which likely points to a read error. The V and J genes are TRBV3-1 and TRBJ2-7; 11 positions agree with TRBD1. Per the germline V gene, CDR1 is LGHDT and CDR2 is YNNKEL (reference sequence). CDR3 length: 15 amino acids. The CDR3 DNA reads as TGTGTCAGCAGCCGGGACAGGGGGTTTCGTAGCGAGCAGTACTCC. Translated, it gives CVSSRDRGFRSEQYS.